This TCR beta chain is drawn from a study of cytomegalovirus exposure and HLA in healthy donors. 13 Jbeta primers and 60 Vbeta primers were used for the PCR. Repertoires were generated with immunoSEQ multiplex PCR, while TCRdb's copy carries only in-frame clones and drops some. The sample consists of 100,000 or so clones, approximately 80% of them appearing once. The V gene's germline CDR1 is GTSNPN and CDR2 SVGIG (reference sequence). The CDR3 runs to 12 residues. The sample holds one count of this clone. One junction end does not reproduce the germline sequence, and a read error may be involved. The sequence derives from a young man in good health and CMV-seronegative. This sequence joins TRBV30 and TRBJ1-3; TRBD1 is a possible D gene (6 bases). Sequenced input: PBMCs. CDR3 sequence: CAWRLGGSTIYF. The CDR3 DNA follows: TGTGCCTGGAGGCTAGGGGGAAGCACCATATATTTT.